These 5 T cell receptor beta chains were all obtained from the same sample, sequenced in a study of shared clonotypes between healthy human individuals. Naive CD8 cells comprised CD45RO-negative, CCR7-positively selected cells, excluding terminally differentiated effector memory CD45RA+ cells. The method was immunoSEQ multiplex PCR; TCRdb's version includes in-frame clones alone and lacks a portion of them. In the table there are about 2 million clones, approximately 94% of which are singletons. Sequenced material: naive CD8+ T cells sorted from blood. The receptors come from a man between 18 and 35 years old in good health.

The chain has TRBV27 and TRBJ1-5; 10 positions match TRBD1. The CDR3 spans 12 residues. Germline values: CDR1 MNHEY, CDR2 SMNVEV (reference sequence). V was clipped by 11 bases and J by 5 bases; unmatched bases: 3. The CDR3 coding sequence is TGTGCCGCAGGACAGGGGGATCAGCCCCAGCATTTT. This codes for CAAGQGDQPQHF.

This clone showed up just once. This sequence joins TRBV6-5 and TRBJ2-7, with TRBD2 matching 11 bases. J lost 2 bases, V lost 2 bases, and 2 bases had no gene match. This CDR3 is 15 amino acids long. Germline-derived CDR1 and CDR2 are MNHEY and SVGAGI. In DNA form, the CDR3 reads TGTGCCAGCAGTTACGTAGCGGGAGGGACCTACGAGCAGTACTTC. Its protein is CASSYVAGGTYEQYF.

The CDR3 region has the DNA TGTGCCACCAGCAGAGTATGGGGGGAGGGCCCCAATAATGAGCAGTTCTTC. As protein: CATSRVWGEGPNNEQFF. This chain joins TRBV15 and TRBJ2-1, with 7 bases identical to TRBD2. J was trimmed by 7 bases and V by 1 base; bases with no gene match: 13. The CDR3 totals 17 residues. Germline CDR1 reads LNHNV; CDR2 reads YYDKDF (reference sequence).

CDR3 sequence reads: CAWRVRTTRTGELFF. DNA for the CDR3: TGTGCCTGGAGGGTTCGGACGACCCGGACCGGGGAGCTGTTTTTT. The J gene is TRBJ2-2, the V gene TRBV30; unclear D gene. V gave up 3 bases and J gave up 5 bases, with 16 bases separating them. CDR3 length: 15 amino acids. The V gene's germline CDR1 is GTSNPN and CDR2 SVGIG (reference sequence).

As for this clone: At one end the junction does not follow the germline gene, possibly because of a read error. The same CDR3 also results from other DNA sequences found in this sample. This chain links TRBV7-7 with TRBJ2-7; 9 nucleotides align to TRBD1. CDR3 length: 13 amino acids. CDR1 is SSHAT, CDR2 FNYEAQ, per germline (reference sequence). CDR3 in DNA: TGTGCTAGCAGCTTAGGACAGGGGAACGAGCAGTACTTC. Translating gives CASSLGQGNEQYF.